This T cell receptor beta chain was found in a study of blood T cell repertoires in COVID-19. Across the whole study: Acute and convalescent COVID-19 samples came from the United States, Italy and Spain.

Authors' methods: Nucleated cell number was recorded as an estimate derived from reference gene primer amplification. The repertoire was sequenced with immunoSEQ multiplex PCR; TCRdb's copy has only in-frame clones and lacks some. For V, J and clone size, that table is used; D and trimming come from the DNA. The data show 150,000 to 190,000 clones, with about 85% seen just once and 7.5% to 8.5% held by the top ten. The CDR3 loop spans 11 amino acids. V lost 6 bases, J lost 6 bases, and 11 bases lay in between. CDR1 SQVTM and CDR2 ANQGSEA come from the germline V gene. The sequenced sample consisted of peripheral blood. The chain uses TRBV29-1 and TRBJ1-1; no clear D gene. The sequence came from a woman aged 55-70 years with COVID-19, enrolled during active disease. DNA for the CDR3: TGCAGCGTGGGAGGCCTTTCTGAAGCTTTCTTT. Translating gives CSVGGLSEAFF.